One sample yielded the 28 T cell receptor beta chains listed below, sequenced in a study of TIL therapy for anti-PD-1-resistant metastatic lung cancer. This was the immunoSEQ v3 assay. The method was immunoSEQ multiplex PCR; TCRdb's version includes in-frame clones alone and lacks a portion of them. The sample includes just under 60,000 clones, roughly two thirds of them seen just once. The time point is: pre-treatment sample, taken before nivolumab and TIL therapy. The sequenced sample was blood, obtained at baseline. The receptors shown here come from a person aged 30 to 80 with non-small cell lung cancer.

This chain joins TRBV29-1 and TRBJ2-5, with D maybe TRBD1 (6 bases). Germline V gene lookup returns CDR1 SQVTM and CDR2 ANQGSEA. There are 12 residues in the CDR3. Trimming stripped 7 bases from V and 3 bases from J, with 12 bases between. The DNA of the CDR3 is TGCAGCGCTAACAGGGCTGAAGAGACCCAGTACTTC. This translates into CSANRAEETQYF.

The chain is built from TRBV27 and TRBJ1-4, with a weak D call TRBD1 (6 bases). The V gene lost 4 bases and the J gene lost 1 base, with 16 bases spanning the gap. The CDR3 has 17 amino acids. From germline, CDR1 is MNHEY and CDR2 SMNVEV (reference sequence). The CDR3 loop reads CASSSRGGGKTNEKLFF. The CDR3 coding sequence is TGTGCCAGCAGTTCTCGGGGGGGCGGAAAAACTAATGAAAAACTGTTTTTT.

The chain's CDR3 is CASSLGLNRAGDYGYTF. Written as DNA, the CDR3 is TGTGCCAGCAGCTTAGGGCTAAACCGGGCCGGGGACTATGGCTACACCTTC. The V and J genes are TRBV5-6 and TRBJ1-2; unclear D gene. The germline V and J ends were trimmed by 2 bases and 3 bases, with 20 bases remaining between them. The CDR3 is made up of 17 amino acids. The germline gives CDR1 SGHDT, CDR2 YYEEEE.

CDR3 loop: CASMDGAGNTIYF. The CDR3 nucleotides are TGTGCCAGCATGGACGGGGCTGGAAACACCATATATTTT. The chain uses TRBV21-1 and TRBJ1-3. TRBV21-1 is flagged as a pseudogene. The CDR3 runs 13 residues.

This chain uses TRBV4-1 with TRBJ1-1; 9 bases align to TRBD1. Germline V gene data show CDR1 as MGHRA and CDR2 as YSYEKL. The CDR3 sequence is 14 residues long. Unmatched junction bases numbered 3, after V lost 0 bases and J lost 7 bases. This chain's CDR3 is CASSQDDRGDEAFF. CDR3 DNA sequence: TGCGCCAGCAGCCAAGATGACAGGGGGGATGAAGCTTTCTTT.

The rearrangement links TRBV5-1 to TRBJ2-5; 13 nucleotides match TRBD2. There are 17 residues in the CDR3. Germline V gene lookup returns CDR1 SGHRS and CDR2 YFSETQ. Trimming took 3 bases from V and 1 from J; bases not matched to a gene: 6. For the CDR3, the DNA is TGCGCCAGCAGCTGGGGGACTAGCGGGACGCTCCAAGAGACCCAGTACTTC. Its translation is CASSWGTSGTLQETQYF.

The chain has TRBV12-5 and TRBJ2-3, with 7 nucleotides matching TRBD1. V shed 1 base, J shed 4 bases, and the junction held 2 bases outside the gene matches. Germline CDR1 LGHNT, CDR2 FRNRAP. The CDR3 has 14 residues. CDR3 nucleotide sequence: TGTGCTAGTGGTTTGGGGCAGGGGGCAGATACGCAGTATTTT. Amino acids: CASGLGQGADTQYF.

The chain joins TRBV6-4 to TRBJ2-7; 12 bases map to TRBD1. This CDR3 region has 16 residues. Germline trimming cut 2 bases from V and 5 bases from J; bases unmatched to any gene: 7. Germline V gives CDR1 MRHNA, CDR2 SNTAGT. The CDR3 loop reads CASSDRPGQGAHEQYF. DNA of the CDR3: TGTGCCAGCAGTGACCGCCCGGGACAGGGGGCCCACGAGCAGTACTTC.

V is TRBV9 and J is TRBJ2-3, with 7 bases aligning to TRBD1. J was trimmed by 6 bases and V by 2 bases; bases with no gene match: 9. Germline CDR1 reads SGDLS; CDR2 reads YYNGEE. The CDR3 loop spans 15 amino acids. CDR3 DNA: TGTGCCAGCAGCGTTGACGGGACAGCCTTCGATACGCAGTATTTT. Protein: CASSVDGTAFDTQYF.

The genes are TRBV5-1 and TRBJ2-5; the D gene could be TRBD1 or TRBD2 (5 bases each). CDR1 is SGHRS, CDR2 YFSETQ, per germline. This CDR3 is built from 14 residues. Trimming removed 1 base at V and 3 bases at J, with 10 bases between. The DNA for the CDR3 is TGCGCCAGCAGCTTGTGGGGGTCGGAAGAGACCCAGTACTTC. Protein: CASSLWGSEETQYF.

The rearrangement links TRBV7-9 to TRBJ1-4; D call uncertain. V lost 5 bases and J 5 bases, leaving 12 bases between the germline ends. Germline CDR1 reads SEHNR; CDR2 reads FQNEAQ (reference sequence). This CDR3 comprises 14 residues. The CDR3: CASSPPAQNEKLFF. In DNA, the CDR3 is TGTGCCAGCAGCCCTCCCGCCCAGAATGAAAAACTGTTTTTT.

CDR3 nucleotide sequence: TGTGCCAGCAGTCTCGACAGAGCCCGAGCTTTCTTT. Translation gives CASSLDRARAFF. This chain joins TRBV2 and TRBJ1-1; D might be TRBD1 (5 bases). The V gene lost 5 bases and the J gene lost 10 bases, with 14 bases spanning the gap. The germline gives CDR1 SNHLY, CDR2 FYNNEI. The CDR3 has 12 residues.

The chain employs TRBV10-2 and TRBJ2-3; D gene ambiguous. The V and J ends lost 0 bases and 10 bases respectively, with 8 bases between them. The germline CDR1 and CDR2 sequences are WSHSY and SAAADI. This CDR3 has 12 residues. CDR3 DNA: TGCGCCAGCAGTGAGTCTGAATGGTCGCAGTATTTT. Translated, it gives CASSESEWSQYF.

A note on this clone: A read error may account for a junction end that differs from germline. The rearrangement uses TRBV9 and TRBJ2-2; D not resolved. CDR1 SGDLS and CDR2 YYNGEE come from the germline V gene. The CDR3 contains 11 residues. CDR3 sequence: CASTNTGELFF. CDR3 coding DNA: TGTGCCAGCACCAACACAGGGGAGCTGTTTTTT.

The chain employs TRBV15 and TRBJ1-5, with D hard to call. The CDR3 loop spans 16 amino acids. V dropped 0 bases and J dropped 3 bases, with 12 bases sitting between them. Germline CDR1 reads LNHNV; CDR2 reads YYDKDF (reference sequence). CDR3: CATSRDRYGNNQPQHF. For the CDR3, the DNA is TGTGCCACCAGCAGAGATCGGTACGGGAACAATCAGCCCCAGCATTTT.

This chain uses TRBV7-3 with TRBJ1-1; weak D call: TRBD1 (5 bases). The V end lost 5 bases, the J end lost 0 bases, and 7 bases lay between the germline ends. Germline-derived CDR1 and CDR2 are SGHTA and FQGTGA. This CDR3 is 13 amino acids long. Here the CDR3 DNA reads TGTGCCAGCAGCCCGACAGTGAACACTGAAGCTTTCTTT. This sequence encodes CASSPTVNTEAFF.

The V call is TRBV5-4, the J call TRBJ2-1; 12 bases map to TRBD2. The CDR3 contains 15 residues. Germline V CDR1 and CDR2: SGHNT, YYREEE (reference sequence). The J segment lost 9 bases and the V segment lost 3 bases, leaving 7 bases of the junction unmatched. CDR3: CASSSQLAGGSEQFF. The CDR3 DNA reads TGTGCCAGCAGCTCACAACTAGCGGGAGGCAGTGAGCAGTTCTTC. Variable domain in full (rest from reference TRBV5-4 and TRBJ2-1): ETGVTQSPTHLIKTRGQQVTLRCSSQSGHNTVSWYQQALGQGPQFIFQYYREEENGRGNFPPRFSGLQFPNYSSELNVNALELDDSALYLCASSSQLAGGSEQFFGPGTRLTVL.

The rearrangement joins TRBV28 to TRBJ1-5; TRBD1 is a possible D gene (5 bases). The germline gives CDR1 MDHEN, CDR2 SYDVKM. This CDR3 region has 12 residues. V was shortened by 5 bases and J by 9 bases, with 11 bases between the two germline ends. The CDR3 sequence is CASSPRGGPQHF. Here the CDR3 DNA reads TGTGCCAGCAGTCCGCGTGGGGGGCCCCAGCATTTT.

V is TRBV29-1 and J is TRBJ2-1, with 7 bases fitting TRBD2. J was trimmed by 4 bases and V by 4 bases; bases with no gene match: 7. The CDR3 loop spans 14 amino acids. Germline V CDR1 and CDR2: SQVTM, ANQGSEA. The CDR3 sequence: CSVVRGGSYNEQFF. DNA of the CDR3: TGCAGCGTTGTTCGCGGGGGTTCTTACAATGAGCAGTTCTTC.

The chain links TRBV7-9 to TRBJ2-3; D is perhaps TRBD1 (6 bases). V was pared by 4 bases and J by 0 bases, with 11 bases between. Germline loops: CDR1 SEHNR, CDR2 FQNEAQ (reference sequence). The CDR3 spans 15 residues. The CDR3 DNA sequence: TGTGCCAGCAGCTCAGGGGAAACTAGCACAGATACGCAGTATTTT. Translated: CASSSGETSTDTQYF. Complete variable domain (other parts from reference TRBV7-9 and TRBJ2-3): DTGVSQNPRHKITKRGQNVTFRCDPISEHNRLYWYRQTLGQGPEFLTYFQNEAQLEKSRLLSDRFSAERPKGSFSTLEIQRTEQGDSAMYLCASSSGETSTDTQYFGPGTRLTVL.

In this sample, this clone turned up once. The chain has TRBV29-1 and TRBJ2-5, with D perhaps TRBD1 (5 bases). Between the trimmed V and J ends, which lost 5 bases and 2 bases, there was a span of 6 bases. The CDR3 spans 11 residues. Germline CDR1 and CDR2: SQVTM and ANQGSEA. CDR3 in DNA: TGCAGCGTTTACAGGCAAGAGACCCAGTACTTC. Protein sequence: CSVYRQETQYF. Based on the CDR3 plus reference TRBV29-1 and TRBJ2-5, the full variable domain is SAVISQKPSRDICQRGTSLTIQCQVDSQVTMMFWYRQQPGQSLTLIATANQGSEATYESGFVIDKFPISRPNLTFSTLTVSNMSPEDSSIYLCSVYRQETQYFGPGTRLLVL.

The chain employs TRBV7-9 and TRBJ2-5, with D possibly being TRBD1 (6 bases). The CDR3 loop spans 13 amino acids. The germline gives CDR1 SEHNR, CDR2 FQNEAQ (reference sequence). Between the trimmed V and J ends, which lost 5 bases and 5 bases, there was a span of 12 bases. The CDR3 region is CASSLQGRETQYF. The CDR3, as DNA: TGTGCCAGCAGCCTACAGGGACGTGAGACCCAGTACTTC.

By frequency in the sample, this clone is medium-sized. The CDR3 loop is CASSQQASTDTQYF. CDR3 DNA sequence: TGCGCCAGCAGTCAACAGGCTAGCACAGATACGCAGTATTTT. The rearrangement links TRBV5-1 to TRBJ2-3; D is possibly TRBD1 (5 bases). The germline V gene has CDR1 SGHRS and CDR2 YFSETQ. V was clipped by 5 bases and J by 0 bases, with 10 bases between them. CDR3 size: 14 residues. Combining the CDR3 with reference TRBV5-1 and TRBJ2-3 gives the whole variable domain KAGVTQTPRYLIKTRGQQVTLSCSPISGHRSVSWYQQTPGQGLQFLFEYFSETQRNKGNFPGRFSGRQFSNSRSEMNVSTLELGDSALYLCASSQQASTDTQYFGPGTRLTVL.

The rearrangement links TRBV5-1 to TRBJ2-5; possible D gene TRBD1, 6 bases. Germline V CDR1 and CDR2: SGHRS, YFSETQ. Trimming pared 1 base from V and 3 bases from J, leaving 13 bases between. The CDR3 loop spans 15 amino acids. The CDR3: CASSLLNPGEETQYF. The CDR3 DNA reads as TGCGCCAGCAGCTTGCTGAATCCAGGGGAAGAGACCCAGTACTTC.

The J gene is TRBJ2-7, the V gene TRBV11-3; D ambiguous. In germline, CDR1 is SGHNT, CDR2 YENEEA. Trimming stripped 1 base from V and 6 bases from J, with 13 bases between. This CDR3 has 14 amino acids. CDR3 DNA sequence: TGTGCCAGCAGCTTAGCTCCCCTCACACCCGAGCAGTACTTC. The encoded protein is CASSLAPLTPEQYF.

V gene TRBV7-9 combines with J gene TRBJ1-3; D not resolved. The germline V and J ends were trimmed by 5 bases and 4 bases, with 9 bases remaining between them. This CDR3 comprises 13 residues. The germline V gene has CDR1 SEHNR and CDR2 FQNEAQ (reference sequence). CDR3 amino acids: CASSKGTGNTIYF. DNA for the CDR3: TGTGCCAGCAGCAAGGGTACCGGAAACACCATATATTTT.

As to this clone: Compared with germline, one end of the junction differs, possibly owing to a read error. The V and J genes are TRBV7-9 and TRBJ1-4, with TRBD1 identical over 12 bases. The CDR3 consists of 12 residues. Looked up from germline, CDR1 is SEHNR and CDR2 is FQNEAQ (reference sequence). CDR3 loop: CASSFGTGGIVF. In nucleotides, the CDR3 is TGTGCCAGCAGCTTCGGGACAGGGGGCATAGTTTTT.

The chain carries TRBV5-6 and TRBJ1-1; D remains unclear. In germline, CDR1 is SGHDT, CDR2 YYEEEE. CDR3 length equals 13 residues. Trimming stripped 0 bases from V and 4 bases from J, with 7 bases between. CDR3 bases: TGTGCCAGCAGCTTGGGTGCCGGCACTGAAGCTTTCTTT. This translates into CASSLGAGTEAFF.